This T cell receptor (beta chain) was retrieved from a study of T cells in Graves' hyperthyroidism and ophthalmopathy. Study observations and caveats: Among thyroid clonotypes expanded above 0.001, most also appeared in blood.

A remark on this clonotype: No antigen is known for it. With a much larger clone just one base away, this may be a read error.

The CDR3 regions of TCR beta were amplified from RNA transcripts. Using the HTBI primer set, a first-round RT-PCR was run on the TCR CDR3. Via MiXCR, TCRdb re-called the multiplex PCR reads, giving one row per CDR3 protein. The sample yields approximately 500,000 distinct CDR3 sequences, approximately 44% seen once. There are 14 residues in the CDR3. Between the trimmed V and J ends, which lost 5 bases and 4 bases, there was a span of 14 bases. Germline assignment: CDR1 SGHTA and CDR2 FQGNSA. Clinical symptoms, serum thyroxine, TRAb, thyroid ultrasound and orbital computed tomography informed diagnoses.

Sequenced: peripheral blood or thyroid tissue (not recorded which). The receptor comes from a young woman with Graves' hyperthyroidism. This rearrangement joins TRBV7-2 to TRBJ2-5, with a possible D match to TRBD1 (5 bases). The CDR3 DNA follows: TGTGCCAGCAGCCCGGACATGGTGAGAGAGACCCAGTACTTC. It is translated as CASSPDMVRETQYF.